A selection of T cell receptor beta chains follows, all from one sample in a study of blood T cell repertoires in COVID-19. Profiling relied on immunoSEQ multiplex PCR, and the TCRdb table lists in-frame clones only, not all of them. This table has 55,000 to 90,000 clones, about 80% appearing once. The specimen sequenced was peripheral blood. The receptor source for this set is a woman between 70 and 85 years old with acute or convalescent COVID-19. CDR3s include the opening cysteine and the closing phenylalanine or tryptophan. A D gene is named only where the DNA matches it firmly. Some rows mark clone size as missing; the rest say once, few, many or name a class of expanded clone.

clone_size j_call d_call v_call cdr3_aa cdr3_nt
- TRBJ1-2 - TRBV28 CASSLGGVLDYGYTF TGTGCCAGCAGTTTAGGGGGGGTATTAGACTATGGCTACACCTTC
- TRBJ1-2 TRBD1 TRBV3-1/TRBV3-2 CASSHAGTEYNYGYTF TGTGCCAGCAGCCATGCCGGGACAGAGTATAACTATGGCTACACCTTC
- TRBJ2-5 TRBD1 TRBV29-1 CSVAKNRGPGETQYF TGCAGCGTTGCCAAAAACAGGGGGCCGGGGGAGACCCAGTACTTC
- TRBJ2-3 TRBD2 TRBV7-2 CASRESGTSGTDTQYF TGTGCCAGCAGAGAATCCGGGACTAGCGGCACAGATACGCAGTATTTT
- TRBJ2-7 TRBD1 TRBV9 CASLPRQGNSYEQYF TGTGCCAGCCTCCCCCGACAGGGCAATTCCTACGAGCAGTACTTC
few TRBJ1-6 TRBD1 TRBV19 CATGDRADSPLHF TGTGCCACCGGGGACAGGGCGGATTCACCCCTCCACTTT
- TRBJ1-6 - TRBV3-1/TRBV3-2 CASSGVTPISHNSPLHF TGTGCCAGCAGCGGTGTGACTCCCATTTCTCATAATTCACCCCTCCACTTT
- TRBJ2-1 - TRBV5-4 CASSQGNNEQFF TGTGCCAGCAGCCAGGGAAACAATGAGCAGTTCTTC
- TRBJ2-1 - TRBV12-3/TRBV12-4 CASSGFEQFF TGTGCCAGCAGCGGTTTTGAGCAGTTCTTC
- TRBJ2-7 TRBD2 TRBV11-2 CASSLGGGSYEQYF TGTGCCAGCAGCTTAGGCGGGGGGAGTTACGAGCAGTACTTC
few TRBJ2-7 - TRBV2 CASSEDSFSYEQYF TGTGCCAGCAGTGAAGACTCCTTCTCCTACGAGCAGTACTTC
- TRBJ2-1 TRBD1 TRBV3-1/TRBV3-2 CASSQALSGTGMFF TGTGCCAGCAGCCAAGCCCTATCCGGGACAGGTATGTTCTTC
- TRBJ2-7 - TRBV27 CASSLDSRYEQYF TGTGCCAGCAGTTTGGACAGCCGCTACGAGCAGTACTTC
- TRBJ1-2 TRBD1 TRBV6-2/TRBV6-3 CASSYLDREYGYTF TGTGCCAGCAGTTACTTGGACAGGGAGTATGGCTACACCTTC
- TRBJ2-1 TRBD1 TRBV7-8 CASSLANRGLLNEQFF TGTGCCAGCAGCTTAGCAAACAGGGGGCTTCTTAATGAGCAGTTCTTC
- TRBJ2-2 TRBD1 TRBV7-2 CASSPKTGTTGELFF TGTGCCAGCAGCCCGAAGACAGGGACCACCGGGGAGCTGTTTTTT
- TRBJ2-7 TRBD1 TRBV23-1 CASSPLRDRGLYEQYF TGCGCCAGCAGCCCCCTCCGGGACAGGGGACTCTACGAGCAGTACTTC
- TRBJ2-1 - TRBV6-5 CASRGTGEAYNEQFF TGTGCCAGCAGGGGAACGGGAGAGGCCTACAATGAGCAGTTCTTC
- TRBJ1-1 TRBD1 TRBV2 CASSTGTANTEAFF TGTGCCAGCAGCACCGGGACAGCAAACACTGAAGCTTTCTTT
- TRBJ2-1 TRBD1 TRBV19 CASRRQGSNEQFF TGTGCCAGTAGGCGACAGGGTTCAAATGAGCAGTTCTTC
- TRBJ1-5 - TRBV27 CASSFAGGNQPQHF TGTGCCAGCAGTTTCGCGGGAGGGAATCAGCCCCAGCATTTT
- TRBJ2-5 TRBD1 TRBV18 CARPKSGQGQETQYF TGTGCCAGACCCAAATCAGGACAGGGGCAAGAGACCCAGTACTTC
- TRBJ2-7 TRBD1 TRBV6-6 CASSYPPGQGGYEQYF TGTGCCAGCAGTTACCCGCCGGGACAGGGGGGATACGAGCAGTACTTC
once TRBJ1-1 - TRBV7-2 CASSPQGLSTEAFF TGTGCCAGCAGCCCACAGGGTTTGAGTACTGAAGCTTTCTTT
- TRBJ1-6 - TRBV20-1 CSASSQGTNSPLHF TGCAGTGCTAGTAGTCAGGGGACGAATTCACCCCTCCACTTT
- TRBJ2-5 TRBD1 TRBV30 CAWTRDRGIETQYF TGTGCCTGGACCCGGGACAGGGGGATAGAGACCCAGTACTTC
- TRBJ1-2 - TRBV3-1/TRBV3-2 CASSQERHSGNYGYTF TGTGCCAGCAGCCAAGAGCGCCATTCGGGTAATTATGGCTACACCTTC
once TRBJ1-2 TRBD1 TRBV18 CASSPTGTGNYGYTF TGTGCCAGCTCACCTACCGGGACAGGGAACTATGGCTACACCTTC
- TRBJ1-6 - TRBV4-3 CASSQAVGINSPLHF TGCGCCAGCAGCCAAGCCGTCGGGATTAATTCACCCCTCCACTTT
- TRBJ1-3 - TRBV2 CASRADASGNTIYF TGTGCCAGCAGAGCGGACGCCTCTGGAAACACCATATATTTT
- TRBJ1-1 - TRBV7-9 CASSRRTEMNTEAFF TGTGCCAGCAGCAGACGGACAGAAATGAACACTGAAGCTTTCTTT
few TRBJ2-7 TRBD2 TRBV28 CASSETSGRAGEQYF TGTGCCAGCAGTGAGACTAGCGGGAGGGCGGGGGAGCAGTACTTC
few TRBJ1-6 TRBD1 TRBV27 CASSPTGQGRNSPLHF TGTGCCAGCAGTCCTACGGGACAGGGCCGGAATTCACCCCTCCACTTT
- TRBJ2-1 TRBD2 TRBV27 CASRLAGGANEQFF TGTGCCAGCAGACTAGCGGGAGGGGCCAATGAGCAGTTCTTC
few TRBJ1-2 - TRBV28 CASSLTAGVVSYGYTF TGTGCCAGCAGTTTGACGGCAGGGGTTGTATCCTATGGCTACACCTTC
- TRBJ2-2 - TRBV7-2 CASTLTSTGELFF TGTGCCAGCACCCTAACGAGCACCGGGGAGCTGTTTTTT
- TRBJ2-3 TRBD2 TRBV2 CASSPSGGTLGTQYF TGTGCCAGCAGTCCTAGCGGAGGGACCCTCGGTACGCAGTATTTT
- TRBJ2-3 TRBD1 TRBV7-9 CASSSRTGTDTQYF TGTGCCAGCAGCTCCAGGACAGGGACAGATACGCAGTATTTT
- TRBJ1-1 - TRBV2 CASSGQTEAFF TGTGCCAGCAGTGGTCAGACTGAAGCTTTCTTT
- TRBJ2-5 TRBD1 TRBV14 CASSQWGTADRTQYF TGTGCCAGCAGCCAATGGGGGACAGCAGACAGGACCCAGTACTTC
- TRBJ1-1 TRBD1 TRBV30 CAWSVLQQGTEAFF TGTGCCTGGAGTGTACTGCAACAGGGGACTGAAGCTTTCTTT
- TRBJ1-2 - TRBV2 CASRGGSGYTF TGTGCCAGCCGCGGGGGTAGTGGCTACACCTTC
- TRBJ1-2 TRBD1 TRBV2 CASSSGTGGGRGYTF TGTGCCAGCAGCTCCGGGACAGGGGGCGGACGTGGCTACACCTTC
once TRBJ1-2 TRBD1 TRBV11-2 CASSLGTGIIGGYTF TGTGCCAGCAGCTTAGGGACAGGGATAATCGGCGGCTACACCTTC
- TRBJ2-7 - TRBV18 CASSPPAGSPEQYF TGTGCCAGCTCACCACCAGCAGGCAGCCCCGAGCAGTACTTC
once TRBJ2-2 TRBD1 TRBV29-1 CSVSGGSNTGELFF TGCAGCGTTTCAGGGGGTTCGAACACCGGGGAGCTGTTTTTT
- TRBJ1-1 TRBD1 TRBV27 CASRVTGSTEAFF TGTGCCAGCAGAGTGACAGGGTCCACTGAAGCTTTCTTT
- TRBJ1-2 - TRBV4-1 CASSQDLPRAGYGYTF TGCGCCAGCAGCCAAGATCTTCCGAGGGCCGGGTATGGCTACACCTTC
- TRBJ2-7 - TRBV27 CASIKSRGGEQYF TGTGCCAGCATTAAATCAAGGGGGGGCGAGCAGTACTTC
- TRBJ2-5 TRBD1 TRBV7-2 CASGQGPQETQYF TGTGCCAGCGGACAGGGGCCGCAAGAGACCCAGTACTTC
- TRBJ2-5 TRBD2 TRBV2 CASSEASGGYQETQYF TGTGCCAGCAGTGAAGCTAGCGGGGGGTACCAAGAGACCCAGTACTTC
- TRBJ1-1 TRBD1 TRBV7-9 CASSLEGAPNTEAFF TGTGCCAGCAGCTTAGAGGGGGCACCCAACACTGAAGCTTTCTTT
- TRBJ2-1 TRBD2 TRBV7-6 CASSSTSGGNEQFF TGTGCCAGCAGCTCAACTAGCGGGGGAAATGAGCAGTTCTTC
few TRBJ2-7 TRBD2 TRBV2 CASSDRGGTSGQQYF TGTGCCAGCAGTGATCGGGGGGGGACTAGCGGGCAGCAGTACTTC
once TRBJ1-2 - TRBV9 CASMPVSTEGYTF TGTGCCAGCATGCCCGTGAGCACAGAGGGCTACACCTTC